The rows below give T cell receptor beta chains drawn from one sample of a study of graft-versus-host responses after intestinal transplantation. The antigens of these receptors remain unknown. Only in-frame clones appear in the TCRdb table, and some are missing; sequencing was by immunoSEQ multiplex PCR. The sample yields 130,000 to 150,000 clones, 80% to 95% seen once. This sample comprised unstimulated CD4+ T cells sorted from spleen or lymph node cells, obtained before intestinal transplant. These receptor sequences come from a human donor who received an intestinal transplant. Both conserved end residues are part of each CDR3. D genes are given only for firm matches. For some rows the clone size is stated as once, few or many, or as a class when expanded; others skip it.

V gene: TRBV30; D gene: TRBD1; J gene: TRBJ2-7; clone size: NA; CDR3 DNA: TGTGCCGCCGCGGGACAGGCCACCTACGAGCAGTACTTC; CDR3 protein: CAAAGQATYEQYF
V gene: TRBV30; D gene: NA; J gene: TRBJ1-5; clone size: NA; CDR3 DNA: TGTGCCTGGAGGCCCCCAGACAGGATCAATCAGCCCCAGCATTTT; CDR3 protein: CAWRPPDRINQPQHF
V gene: TRBV6-1; D gene: NA; J gene: TRBJ2-7; clone size: NA; CDR3 DNA: TGTGCCAGCAGTCCCCAGGTTCAGGCTCGCGAGCAGTACTTC; CDR3 protein: CASSPQVQAREQYF
V gene: TRBV10-3; D gene: NA; J gene: TRBJ1-6; clone size: NA; CDR3 DNA: TGTGCCATCAGTGAAGGGGGGACCGATAATTCACCCCTCCACTTT; CDR3 protein: CAISEGGTDNSPLHF
V gene: TRBV7-2; D gene: TRBD1; J gene: TRBJ1-1; clone size: once; CDR3 DNA: TGTGCCAGCAGCCCGACAGGGGATAAGGCTGAAGCTTTCTTT; CDR3 protein: CASSPTGDKAEAFF
V gene: TRBV5-4; D gene: NA; J gene: TRBJ2-2; clone size: NA; CDR3 DNA: TGTGCCAGCAGCTTGGGGGGTCTGAACACCGGGGAGCTGTTTTTT; CDR3 protein: CASSLGGLNTGELFF
V gene: TRBV21-1; D gene: NA; J gene: TRBJ1-6; clone size: NA; CDR3 DNA: TGTGCCAGCAGAGAAGAGGTAGCTACACTACATCATAATTCACCCCTCCACTTT; CDR3 protein: CASREEVATLHHNSPLHF
V gene: TRBV15; D gene: NA; J gene: TRBJ2-1; clone size: NA; CDR3 DNA: TGTGCCACCAGCAGGAGATTAGATGGTGCTGAGCAGTTCTTC; CDR3 protein: CATSRRLDGAEQFF
V gene: TRBV6-5; D gene: TRBD2; J gene: TRBJ2-7; clone size: NA; CDR3 DNA: TGTGCCAGCAGACGTGGACTAGTCGGCTACGAGCAGTACTTC; CDR3 protein: CASRRGLVGYEQYF
V gene: TRBV5-8; D gene: NA; J gene: TRBJ1-1; clone size: NA; CDR3 DNA: TGTGCCAGCAGCTTTGGCGTGGGGGGCACTGAAGCTTTCTTT; CDR3 protein: CASSFGVGGTEAFF
V gene: TRBV5-1; D gene: NA; J gene: TRBJ1-3; clone size: NA; CDR3 DNA: TGCGCCAGCAGCTGGGGATCGACCTCTGGAAACACCATATATTTT; CDR3 protein: CASSWGSTSGNTIYF
V gene: TRBV4-1; D gene: NA; J gene: TRBJ2-7; clone size: NA; CDR3 DNA: TGCGCCAGCAGCCAAGGAGAAGGATCGGATTACGAGCAGTACTTC; CDR3 protein: CASSQGEGSDYEQYF
V gene: TRBV7-8; D gene: NA; J gene: TRBJ1-6; clone size: NA; CDR3 DNA: TGTGCCAGCAGCTTGAGGGAAGATTCACCCCTCCACTTT; CDR3 protein: CASSLREDSPLHF
V gene: TRBV28; D gene: NA; J gene: TRBJ2-2; clone size: NA; CDR3 DNA: TGTGCCAGCAGTTTAATCGCCAGAAACACCGGGGAGCTGTTTTTT; CDR3 protein: CASSLIARNTGELFF
V gene: TRBV28; D gene: TRBD1; J gene: TRBJ1-2; clone size: few; CDR3 DNA: TGTGCCAGCAGTTTTGTGGACAGGGCCTATGGCTACACCTTC; CDR3 protein: CASSFVDRAYGYTF
V gene: TRBV9; D gene: TRBD2; J gene: TRBJ2-7; clone size: NA; CDR3 DNA: TGTGCCAGCAGCGTGAGGGGCGAAGGACTAGCGGGAGGGCCAGTGGACGAGCAGTACTTC; CDR3 protein: CASSVRGEGLAGGPVDEQYF
V gene: TRBV30; D gene: NA; J gene: TRBJ2-2; clone size: few; CDR3 DNA: TGTGCCTGGAGTGTACTCCGGGGGAGCTCGCGGAACACCGGGGAGCTGTTTTTT; CDR3 protein: CAWSVLRGSSRNTGELFF
V gene: TRBV6-5; D gene: NA; J gene: TRBJ2-2; clone size: NA; CDR3 DNA: TGTGCCAGCAGTTACTATGGGAGAGGTACCGGGGAGCTGTTTTTT; CDR3 protein: CASSYYGRGTGELFF
V gene: TRBV6-1; D gene: TRBD1; J gene: TRBJ1-5; clone size: NA; CDR3 DNA: TGTGCCAGCAGTGAGGACAGGGGCAATCAGCCCCAGCATTTT; CDR3 protein: CASSEDRGNQPQHF
V gene: TRBV7-9; D gene: NA; J gene: TRBJ1-1; clone size: NA; CDR3 DNA: TGTGCCAGCAGCTTGACGGATTACACTGAAGCTTTCTTT; CDR3 protein: CASSLTDYTEAFF
V gene: TRBV6-1; D gene: TRBD2; J gene: TRBJ2-7; clone size: NA; CDR3 DNA: TGTGCCAGCAGTGCACTAGCGCTTCACTCCTACGAGCAGTACTTC; CDR3 protein: CASSALALHSYEQYF
V gene: TRBV7-3; D gene: NA; J gene: TRBJ2-6; clone size: NA; CDR3 DNA: TGTGCCAGCAGCTTAAGGCAGGGTACCTCTGGGGCCAACGTCCTGACTTTC; CDR3 protein: CASSLRQGTSGANVLTF
V gene: TRBV7-2; D gene: TRBD2; J gene: TRBJ2-7; clone size: NA; CDR3 DNA: TGTGCCAGCAGCTTAGCCAGCGGGAGATCTCCGTACTTC; CDR3 protein: CASSLASGRSPYF
V gene: TRBV9; D gene: TRBD2; J gene: TRBJ2-3; clone size: NA; CDR3 DNA: TGTGCCAGCAGCGTAGAAGCGGGAGGCCTAATCACAGATACGCAGTGTTTT; CDR3 protein: CASSVEAGGLITDTQCF
V gene: TRBV28; D gene: TRBD1; J gene: TRBJ2-7; clone size: NA; CDR3 DNA: TGTGCCAGCAGTCGGGACAGGCCCTACGAGCAGTACTTC; CDR3 protein: CASSRDRPYEQYF
V gene: TRBV5-4; D gene: NA; J gene: TRBJ2-2; clone size: NA; CDR3 DNA: TGTGCCAGCAGCCCCAAAGTGGCAACCGGGGAGCTGTTTTTT; CDR3 protein: CASSPKVATGELFF
V gene: TRBV18; D gene: NA; J gene: TRBJ2-3; clone size: NA; CDR3 DNA: TGTGCCAGCTCATCTATCAGGGGGGGACACACAGATACGCAGTATTTT; CDR3 protein: CASSSIRGGHTDTQYF
V gene: TRBV11-2; D gene: NA; J gene: TRBJ2-3; clone size: NA; CDR3 DNA: TGTGCCAGCAGCTTAGAAGAAGGGAGCACGGCCACAGATACGCAGTATTTT; CDR3 protein: CASSLEEGSTATDTQYF
V gene: TRBV7-3; D gene: NA; J gene: TRBJ2-3; clone size: NA; CDR3 DNA: TGTGCCAGCAGCTTAAAGGGCACAGATACGCAGTATTTT; CDR3 protein: CASSLKGTDTQYF
V gene: TRBV5-6; D gene: NA; J gene: TRBJ1-2; clone size: NA; CDR3 DNA: TGTGCCAGCAGCTTGGTGGTGGAGATCTATGGCTACACCTTC; CDR3 protein: CASSLVVEIYGYTF
V gene: TRBV29-1; D gene: NA; J gene: TRBJ2-5; clone size: once; CDR3 DNA: TGCAGCGTCCTTTCCGGAGGGGAAGAGACCCAGTACTTC; CDR3 protein: CSVLSGGEETQYF
V gene: TRBV6-5; D gene: NA; J gene: TRBJ2-7; clone size: NA; CDR3 DNA: TGTGCCAGCAGTTACTCCTTCGCGGCGGTCTACGAGCAGTACTTC; CDR3 protein: CASSYSFAAVYEQYF
V gene: TRBV2; D gene: TRBD2; J gene: TRBJ2-7; clone size: NA; CDR3 DNA: TGTGCCAGCAGCCCTTCGGGACTAGCGGGAGGCGAGCAGTACTTC; CDR3 protein: CASSPSGLAGGEQYF
V gene: TRBV14; D gene: NA; J gene: TRBJ2-4; clone size: NA; CDR3 DNA: TGTGCCAGCAGCCAAGGCGGCGGGGTGGACATTCAGTACTTC; CDR3 protein: CASSQGGGVDIQYF
V gene: TRBV7-3; D gene: TRBD2; J gene: TRBJ2-1; clone size: once; CDR3 DNA: TGTGCCAGCAGCTTAGCTAGCGGGAGGGCCCTCCAATACGAGCAGTTCTTC; CDR3 protein: CASSLASGRALQYEQFF
V gene: TRBV15; D gene: NA; J gene: TRBJ1-1; clone size: NA; CDR3 DNA: TGTGCCACCAGCAGGGGACACGGGGTGGGAAACACTGAAGCTTTCTTT; CDR3 protein: CATSRGHGVGNTEAFF
V gene: TRBV18; D gene: NA; J gene: TRBJ2-5; clone size: few; CDR3 DNA: TGTGCCAGCTCACCGCAAGAGACCCAGTACTTC; CDR3 protein: CASSPQETQYF
V gene: TRBV2; D gene: TRBD1; J gene: TRBJ1-2; clone size: NA; CDR3 DNA: TGTGCCAGCAGTGGGACAGGTTTTAACTATGGCTACACCTTC; CDR3 protein: CASSGTGFNYGYTF
V gene: TRBV4-3; D gene: NA; J gene: TRBJ2-2; clone size: NA; CDR3 DNA: TGCGCCAGCAGCCAAGATTCGGCCCGTGGCGGGGAGCTGTTTTTT; CDR3 protein: CASSQDSARGGELFF
V gene: TRBV5-1; D gene: TRBD2; J gene: TRBJ2-7; clone size: once; CDR3 DNA: TGCGCCAGCAGTGGTGGACTAGCGGGATTTTCCTACGAGCAGTACTTC; CDR3 protein: CASSGGLAGFSYEQYF
V gene: TRBV2; D gene: TRBD1; J gene: TRBJ2-1; clone size: once; CDR3 DNA: TGTGCCAGCAGATTGACAGGGGGAGGGAATGAGCAGTTCTTC; CDR3 protein: CASRLTGGGNEQFF
V gene: TRBV19; D gene: NA; J gene: TRBJ1-5; clone size: NA; CDR3 DNA: TGTGCCAGTACTCCCCGGGCAGAATATAGCAATCAGCCCCAGCATTTT; CDR3 protein: CASTPRAEYSNQPQHF
V gene: TRBV6-5; D gene: TRBD1; J gene: TRBJ1-2; clone size: NA; CDR3 DNA: TGTGCCAGCAGCCGGACAGGCGATGGCTACACCTTC; CDR3 protein: CASSRTGDGYTF
V gene: TRBV7-9; D gene: TRBD2; J gene: TRBJ2-1; clone size: NA; CDR3 DNA: TGTGCCAGCACAACCGGGACTAGCGGCTCCTACAATGAGCAGTTCTTC; CDR3 protein: CASTTGTSGSYNEQFF
V gene: TRBV19; D gene: NA; J gene: TRBJ1-1; clone size: NA; CDR3 DNA: TGTGCCAGTAGTATGGGGGGGGTTACGGAAGCTTTCTTT; CDR3 protein: CASSMGGVTEAFF
V gene: TRBV28; D gene: NA; J gene: TRBJ1-5; clone size: NA; CDR3 DNA: TGTGCCAGCAGTTTCTCTCTTGGAAGCAATCAGCCCCAGCATTTT; CDR3 protein: CASSFSLGSNQPQHF
V gene: TRBV30; D gene: NA; J gene: TRBJ1-2; clone size: NA; CDR3 DNA: TGTGCCTGGAGTGTATTAGGGGGTTATGGCTACACCTTC; CDR3 protein: CAWSVLGGYGYTF
V gene: TRBV27; D gene: NA; J gene: TRBJ1-4; clone size: NA; CDR3 DNA: TGTGCCAGCCGTGACCCCGGAGAAAAACTGTTTTTT; CDR3 protein: CASRDPGEKLFF
V gene: TRBV14; D gene: NA; J gene: TRBJ2-1; clone size: NA; CDR3 DNA: TGTGCCAGCAGCCAAGACTTGTCGGCTCGATTCTCCTACAATGAGCAGTTCTTC; CDR3 protein: CASSQDLSARFSYNEQFF
V gene: TRBV5-5; D gene: NA; J gene: TRBJ1-5; clone size: NA; CDR3 DNA: TGTGCCAGCAGCTTGGACGGGAGCCAGCCCCAGCATTTT; CDR3 protein: CASSLDGSQPQHF
V gene: TRBV9; D gene: NA; J gene: TRBJ1-5; clone size: NA; CDR3 DNA: TGTGCCAGCAGCGTAGAGGAACACCCGAATCAGCCCCAGCATTTT; CDR3 protein: CASSVEEHPNQPQHF
V gene: TRBV27; D gene: TRBD1; J gene: TRBJ1-5; clone size: NA; CDR3 DNA: TGTGCCAGCAGTCCTGACAGGGTTAGCAATCAGCCCCAGCATTTT; CDR3 protein: CASSPDRVSNQPQHF
V gene: TRBV14; D gene: NA; J gene: TRBJ2-2; clone size: NA; CDR3 DNA: TGTGCCAGCAGCCCGGACCTCGTCACCGGGGAGCTGTTTTTT; CDR3 protein: CASSPDLVTGELFF